This T cell receptor beta chain was sequenced during a study of cytomegalovirus exposure and HLA in healthy donors. Across the whole study: Out of around 360 genotyped donors, about 80% belonged to the Caucasian-associated ancestry cluster.

Comments on this clone: Its cognate antigen is unknown.

Overall study findings and caveats: Within an earlier analysis, most TCR beta V segments proved productive either about 90% or about 30% of the time. An apparent linkage of common viral pathogens to several of the most significant clusters emerged in a later analysis. The study designated over 150 TCR beta chains cytomegalovirus-associated.

The CDR3 sequence is 11 residues long. Per germline, CDR1 DFQATT and CDR2 SNEGSKA (reference sequence). V dropped 6 bases and J dropped 7; count of bases not matched to a gene: 5. PCR employed 60 Vbeta and 13 Jbeta primers. Data came from immunoSEQ multiplex PCR; TCRdb stores just in-frame clones and leaves some out. The repertoire holds about 190,000 clones, with about 69% as singletons. The chain couples TRBV20-1 to TRBJ1-2, with TRBD1 matching over 7 bases. Source material: PBMCs. This sequence originates from a man between 25 and 39 years old in good health and CMV-seropositive. CDR3: CSATAGGGYTF. CDR3 bases: TGCAGTGCGACGGCAGGGGGTGGCTACACCTTC.